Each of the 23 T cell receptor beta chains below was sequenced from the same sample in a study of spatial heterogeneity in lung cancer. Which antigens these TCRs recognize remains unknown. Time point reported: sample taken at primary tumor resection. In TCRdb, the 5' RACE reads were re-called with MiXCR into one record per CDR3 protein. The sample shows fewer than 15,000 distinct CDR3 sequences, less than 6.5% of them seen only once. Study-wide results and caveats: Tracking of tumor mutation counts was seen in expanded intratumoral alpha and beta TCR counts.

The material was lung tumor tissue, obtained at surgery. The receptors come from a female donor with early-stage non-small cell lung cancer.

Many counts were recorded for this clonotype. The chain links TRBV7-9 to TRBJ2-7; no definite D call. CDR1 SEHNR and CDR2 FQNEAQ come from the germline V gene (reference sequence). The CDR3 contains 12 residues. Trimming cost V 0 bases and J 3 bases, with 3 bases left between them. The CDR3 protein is CASSLAHYEQYF. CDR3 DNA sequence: TGTGCCAGCAGCTTAGCGCACTACGAGCAGTACTTC.

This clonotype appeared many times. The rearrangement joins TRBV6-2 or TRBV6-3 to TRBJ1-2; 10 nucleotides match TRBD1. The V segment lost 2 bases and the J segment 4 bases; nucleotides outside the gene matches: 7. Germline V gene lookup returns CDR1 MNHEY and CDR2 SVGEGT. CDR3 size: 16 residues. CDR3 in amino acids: CASSYGTGALSYGYTF. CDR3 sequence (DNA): TGTGCCAGCAGTTACGGGACAGGGGCACTAAGCTATGGCTACACCTTC.

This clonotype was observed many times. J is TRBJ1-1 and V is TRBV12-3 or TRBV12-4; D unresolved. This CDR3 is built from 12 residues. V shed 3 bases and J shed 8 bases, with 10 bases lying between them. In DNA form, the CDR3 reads TGTGCCAGCAGTTTTTTAGGAAGCGAAGCTTTCTTT. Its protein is CASSFLGSEAFF.

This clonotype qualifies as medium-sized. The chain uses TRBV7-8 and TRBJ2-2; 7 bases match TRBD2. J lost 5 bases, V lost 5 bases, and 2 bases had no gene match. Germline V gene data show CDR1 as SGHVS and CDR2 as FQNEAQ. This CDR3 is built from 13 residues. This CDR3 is CASSPGGTGELFF. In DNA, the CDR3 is TGTGCCAGCAGCCCCGGGGGGACCGGGGAGCTGTTTTTT.

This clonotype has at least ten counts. CDR3 region: CASSLRQGSEKLFF. The CDR3 DNA is TGTGCCAGCAGTCTTAGACAGGGTAGTGAAAAACTGTTTTTT. The chain links TRBV12-3 or TRBV12-4 to TRBJ1-4; TRBD1 aligns across 7 bases. The CDR3 has 14 residues. The ends lost 5 bases at V and 7 bases at J; junction bases unmatched: 7.

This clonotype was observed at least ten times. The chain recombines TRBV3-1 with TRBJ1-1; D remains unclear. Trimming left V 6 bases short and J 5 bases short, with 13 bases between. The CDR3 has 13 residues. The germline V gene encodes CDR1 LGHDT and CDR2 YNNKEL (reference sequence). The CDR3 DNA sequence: TGTGCCAGCAGAGAAAACGGACGTACTGAAGCTTTCTTT. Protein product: CASRENGRTEAFF.

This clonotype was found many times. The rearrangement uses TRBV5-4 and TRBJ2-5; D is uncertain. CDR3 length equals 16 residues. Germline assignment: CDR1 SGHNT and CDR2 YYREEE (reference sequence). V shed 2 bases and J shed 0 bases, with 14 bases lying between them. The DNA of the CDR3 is TGTGCCAGCAGCTTAGACTTACGACCGTACCAAGAGACCCAGTACTTC. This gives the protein CASSLDLRPYQETQYF.

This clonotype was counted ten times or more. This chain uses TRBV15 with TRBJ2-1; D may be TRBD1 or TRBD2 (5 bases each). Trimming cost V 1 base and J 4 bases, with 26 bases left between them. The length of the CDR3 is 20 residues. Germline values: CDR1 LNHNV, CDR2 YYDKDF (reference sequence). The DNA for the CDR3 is TGTGCCACCAGCAGAGTTCGCGAGGGGCGCCGAACAGACCGTTACAATGAGCAGTTCTTC. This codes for CATSRVREGRRTDRYNEQFF. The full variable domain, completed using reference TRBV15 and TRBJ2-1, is DAMVIQNPRYQVTQFGKPVTLSCSQTLNHNVMYWYQQKSSQAPKLLFHYYDKDFNNEADTPDNFQSRRPNTSFCFLDIRSPGLGDTAMYLCATSRVREGRRTDRYNEQFFGPGTRLTVL.

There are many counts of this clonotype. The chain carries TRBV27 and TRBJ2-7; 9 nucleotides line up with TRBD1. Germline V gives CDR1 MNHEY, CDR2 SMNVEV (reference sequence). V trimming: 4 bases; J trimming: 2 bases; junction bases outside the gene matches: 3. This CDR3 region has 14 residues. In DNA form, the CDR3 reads TGTGCCAGCAGTTGGGGACAGGGTGCCTACGAGCAGTACTTC. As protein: CASSWGQGAYEQYF.

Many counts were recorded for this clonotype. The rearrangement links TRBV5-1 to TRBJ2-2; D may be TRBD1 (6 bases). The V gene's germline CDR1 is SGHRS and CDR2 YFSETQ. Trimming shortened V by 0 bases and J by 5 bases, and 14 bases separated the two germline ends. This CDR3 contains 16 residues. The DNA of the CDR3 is TGCGCCAGCAGCTTGGAGTTAGGGGGTCCAACCGGGGAGCTGTTTTTT. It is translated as CASSLELGGPTGELFF.

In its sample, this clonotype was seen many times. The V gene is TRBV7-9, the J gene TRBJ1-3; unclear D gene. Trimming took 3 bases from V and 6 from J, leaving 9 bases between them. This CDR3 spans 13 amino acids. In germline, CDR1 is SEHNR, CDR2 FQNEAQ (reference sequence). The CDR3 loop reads CASSFRPQNTIYF. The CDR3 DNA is TGTGCCAGCAGCTTCCGCCCCCAAAACACCATATATTTT. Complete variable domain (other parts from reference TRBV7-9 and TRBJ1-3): DTGVSQNPRHKITKRGQNVTFRCDPISEHNRLYWYRQTLGQGPEFLTYFQNEAQLEKSRLLSDRFSAERPKGSFSTLEIQRTEQGDSAMYLCASSFRPQNTIYFGEGSWLTVV.

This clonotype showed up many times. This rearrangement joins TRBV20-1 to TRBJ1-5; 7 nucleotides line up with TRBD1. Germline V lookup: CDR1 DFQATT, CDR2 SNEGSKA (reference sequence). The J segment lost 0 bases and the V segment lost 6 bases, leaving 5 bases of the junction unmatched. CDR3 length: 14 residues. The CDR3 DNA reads TGCAGTGCCAAGACAGGGTTTAGCAATCAGCCCCAGCATTTT. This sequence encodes CSAKTGFSNQPQHF.

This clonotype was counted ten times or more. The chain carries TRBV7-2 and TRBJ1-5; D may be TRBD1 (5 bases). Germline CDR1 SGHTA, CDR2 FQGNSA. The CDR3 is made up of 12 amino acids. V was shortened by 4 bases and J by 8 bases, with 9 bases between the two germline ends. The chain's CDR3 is CASSSAGKPQHF. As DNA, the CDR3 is TGTGCCAGCAGCTCGGCAGGGAAGCCCCAGCATTTT.

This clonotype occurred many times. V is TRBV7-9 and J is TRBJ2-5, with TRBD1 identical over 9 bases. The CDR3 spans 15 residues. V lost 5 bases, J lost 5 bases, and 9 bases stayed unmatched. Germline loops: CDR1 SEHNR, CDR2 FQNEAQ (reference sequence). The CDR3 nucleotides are TGTGCCAGCAGCGGGATCGGGACAGGGAGGGAGACCCAGTACTTC. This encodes CASSGIGTGRETQYF. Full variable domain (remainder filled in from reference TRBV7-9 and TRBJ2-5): DTGVSQNPRHKITKRGQNVTFRCDPISEHNRLYWYRQTLGQGPEFLTYFQNEAQLEKSRLLSDRFSAERPKGSFSTLEIQRTEQGDSAMYLCASSGIGTGRETQYFGPGTRLLVL.

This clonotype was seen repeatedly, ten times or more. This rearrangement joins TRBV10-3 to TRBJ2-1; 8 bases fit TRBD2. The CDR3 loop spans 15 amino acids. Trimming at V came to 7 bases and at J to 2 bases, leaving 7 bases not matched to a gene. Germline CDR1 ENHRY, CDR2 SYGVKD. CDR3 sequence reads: CAINPGRGAYNEQFF. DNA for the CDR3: TGTGCCATCAATCCCGGGCGGGGGGCCTACAATGAGCAGTTCTTC.

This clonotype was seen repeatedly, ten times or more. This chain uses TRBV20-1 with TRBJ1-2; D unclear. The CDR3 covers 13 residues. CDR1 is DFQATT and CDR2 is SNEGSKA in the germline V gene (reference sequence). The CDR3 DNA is TGCAGCAATAGACCATCGGAAAACTATGGCTACACCTTC. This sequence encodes CSNRPSENYGYTF.

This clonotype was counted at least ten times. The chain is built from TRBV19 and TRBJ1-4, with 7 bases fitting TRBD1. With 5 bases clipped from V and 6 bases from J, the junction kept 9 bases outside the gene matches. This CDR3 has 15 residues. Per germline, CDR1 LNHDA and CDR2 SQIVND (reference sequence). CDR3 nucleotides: TGTGCCAGTAGTCTCCAGGGGACAGCGGATGAAAAACTGTTTTTT. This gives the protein CASSLQGTADEKLFF. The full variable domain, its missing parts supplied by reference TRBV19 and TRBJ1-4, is DGGITQSPKYLFRKEGQNVTLSCEQNLNHDAMYWYRQDPGQGLRLIYYSQIVNDFQKGDIAEGYSVSREKKESFPLTVTSAQKNPTAFYLCASSLQGTADEKLFFGSGTQLSVL.

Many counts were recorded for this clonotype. The CDR3 sequence is CASSLISAKNIQYF. In DNA, the CDR3 is TGTGCCAGCAGCTTAATTTCAGCCAAAAACATTCAGTACTTC. V and J are TRBV11-2 and TRBJ2-4; D not resolved. Between the trimmed V and J ends, which lost 2 bases and 0 bases, there was a span of 5 bases. This CDR3 is built from 14 residues. Germline V gene sequence: CDR1 SGHAT, CDR2 FQNNGV.

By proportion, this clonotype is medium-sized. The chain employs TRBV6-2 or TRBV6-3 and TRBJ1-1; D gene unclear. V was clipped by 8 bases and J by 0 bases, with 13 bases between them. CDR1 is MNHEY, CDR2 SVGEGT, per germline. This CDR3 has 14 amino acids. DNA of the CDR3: TGTGCCAGCCTAAAAGGGATAATGAACACTGAAGCTTTCTTT. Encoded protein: CASLKGIMNTEAFF.

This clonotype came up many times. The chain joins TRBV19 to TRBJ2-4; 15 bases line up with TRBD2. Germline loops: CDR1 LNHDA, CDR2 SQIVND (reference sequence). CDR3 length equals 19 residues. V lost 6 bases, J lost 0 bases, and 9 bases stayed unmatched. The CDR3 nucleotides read TGTGCCAGTAGCGAGGGGACTAGCGGGGGGCTCCTAGCCAAAAACATTCAGTACTTC. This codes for CASSEGTSGGLLAKNIQYF.

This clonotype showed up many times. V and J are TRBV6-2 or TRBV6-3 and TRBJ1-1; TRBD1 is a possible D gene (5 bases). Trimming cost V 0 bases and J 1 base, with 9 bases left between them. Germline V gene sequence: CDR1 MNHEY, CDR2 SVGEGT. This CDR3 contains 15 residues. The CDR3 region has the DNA TGTGCCAGCAGTTACTCCCGGCAGGGGAACACTGAAGCTTTCTTT. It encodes CASSYSRQGNTEAFF.

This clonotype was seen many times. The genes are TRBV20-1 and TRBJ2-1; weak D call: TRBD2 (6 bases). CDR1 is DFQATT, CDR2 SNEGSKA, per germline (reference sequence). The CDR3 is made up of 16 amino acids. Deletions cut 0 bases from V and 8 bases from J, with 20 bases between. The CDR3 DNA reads TGCAGTGCTAGAGATCAAGGTCTCCCGCGGGGCGATGAGCAGTTCTTC. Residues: CSARDQGLPRGDEQFF.

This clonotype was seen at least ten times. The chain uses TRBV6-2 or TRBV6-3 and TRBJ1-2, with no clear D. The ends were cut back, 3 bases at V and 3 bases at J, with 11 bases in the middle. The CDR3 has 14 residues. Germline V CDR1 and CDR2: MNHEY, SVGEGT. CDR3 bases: TGTGCCAGCAGTTATGCAGGACTAGACTATGGCTACACCTTC. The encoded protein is CASSYAGLDYGYTF.